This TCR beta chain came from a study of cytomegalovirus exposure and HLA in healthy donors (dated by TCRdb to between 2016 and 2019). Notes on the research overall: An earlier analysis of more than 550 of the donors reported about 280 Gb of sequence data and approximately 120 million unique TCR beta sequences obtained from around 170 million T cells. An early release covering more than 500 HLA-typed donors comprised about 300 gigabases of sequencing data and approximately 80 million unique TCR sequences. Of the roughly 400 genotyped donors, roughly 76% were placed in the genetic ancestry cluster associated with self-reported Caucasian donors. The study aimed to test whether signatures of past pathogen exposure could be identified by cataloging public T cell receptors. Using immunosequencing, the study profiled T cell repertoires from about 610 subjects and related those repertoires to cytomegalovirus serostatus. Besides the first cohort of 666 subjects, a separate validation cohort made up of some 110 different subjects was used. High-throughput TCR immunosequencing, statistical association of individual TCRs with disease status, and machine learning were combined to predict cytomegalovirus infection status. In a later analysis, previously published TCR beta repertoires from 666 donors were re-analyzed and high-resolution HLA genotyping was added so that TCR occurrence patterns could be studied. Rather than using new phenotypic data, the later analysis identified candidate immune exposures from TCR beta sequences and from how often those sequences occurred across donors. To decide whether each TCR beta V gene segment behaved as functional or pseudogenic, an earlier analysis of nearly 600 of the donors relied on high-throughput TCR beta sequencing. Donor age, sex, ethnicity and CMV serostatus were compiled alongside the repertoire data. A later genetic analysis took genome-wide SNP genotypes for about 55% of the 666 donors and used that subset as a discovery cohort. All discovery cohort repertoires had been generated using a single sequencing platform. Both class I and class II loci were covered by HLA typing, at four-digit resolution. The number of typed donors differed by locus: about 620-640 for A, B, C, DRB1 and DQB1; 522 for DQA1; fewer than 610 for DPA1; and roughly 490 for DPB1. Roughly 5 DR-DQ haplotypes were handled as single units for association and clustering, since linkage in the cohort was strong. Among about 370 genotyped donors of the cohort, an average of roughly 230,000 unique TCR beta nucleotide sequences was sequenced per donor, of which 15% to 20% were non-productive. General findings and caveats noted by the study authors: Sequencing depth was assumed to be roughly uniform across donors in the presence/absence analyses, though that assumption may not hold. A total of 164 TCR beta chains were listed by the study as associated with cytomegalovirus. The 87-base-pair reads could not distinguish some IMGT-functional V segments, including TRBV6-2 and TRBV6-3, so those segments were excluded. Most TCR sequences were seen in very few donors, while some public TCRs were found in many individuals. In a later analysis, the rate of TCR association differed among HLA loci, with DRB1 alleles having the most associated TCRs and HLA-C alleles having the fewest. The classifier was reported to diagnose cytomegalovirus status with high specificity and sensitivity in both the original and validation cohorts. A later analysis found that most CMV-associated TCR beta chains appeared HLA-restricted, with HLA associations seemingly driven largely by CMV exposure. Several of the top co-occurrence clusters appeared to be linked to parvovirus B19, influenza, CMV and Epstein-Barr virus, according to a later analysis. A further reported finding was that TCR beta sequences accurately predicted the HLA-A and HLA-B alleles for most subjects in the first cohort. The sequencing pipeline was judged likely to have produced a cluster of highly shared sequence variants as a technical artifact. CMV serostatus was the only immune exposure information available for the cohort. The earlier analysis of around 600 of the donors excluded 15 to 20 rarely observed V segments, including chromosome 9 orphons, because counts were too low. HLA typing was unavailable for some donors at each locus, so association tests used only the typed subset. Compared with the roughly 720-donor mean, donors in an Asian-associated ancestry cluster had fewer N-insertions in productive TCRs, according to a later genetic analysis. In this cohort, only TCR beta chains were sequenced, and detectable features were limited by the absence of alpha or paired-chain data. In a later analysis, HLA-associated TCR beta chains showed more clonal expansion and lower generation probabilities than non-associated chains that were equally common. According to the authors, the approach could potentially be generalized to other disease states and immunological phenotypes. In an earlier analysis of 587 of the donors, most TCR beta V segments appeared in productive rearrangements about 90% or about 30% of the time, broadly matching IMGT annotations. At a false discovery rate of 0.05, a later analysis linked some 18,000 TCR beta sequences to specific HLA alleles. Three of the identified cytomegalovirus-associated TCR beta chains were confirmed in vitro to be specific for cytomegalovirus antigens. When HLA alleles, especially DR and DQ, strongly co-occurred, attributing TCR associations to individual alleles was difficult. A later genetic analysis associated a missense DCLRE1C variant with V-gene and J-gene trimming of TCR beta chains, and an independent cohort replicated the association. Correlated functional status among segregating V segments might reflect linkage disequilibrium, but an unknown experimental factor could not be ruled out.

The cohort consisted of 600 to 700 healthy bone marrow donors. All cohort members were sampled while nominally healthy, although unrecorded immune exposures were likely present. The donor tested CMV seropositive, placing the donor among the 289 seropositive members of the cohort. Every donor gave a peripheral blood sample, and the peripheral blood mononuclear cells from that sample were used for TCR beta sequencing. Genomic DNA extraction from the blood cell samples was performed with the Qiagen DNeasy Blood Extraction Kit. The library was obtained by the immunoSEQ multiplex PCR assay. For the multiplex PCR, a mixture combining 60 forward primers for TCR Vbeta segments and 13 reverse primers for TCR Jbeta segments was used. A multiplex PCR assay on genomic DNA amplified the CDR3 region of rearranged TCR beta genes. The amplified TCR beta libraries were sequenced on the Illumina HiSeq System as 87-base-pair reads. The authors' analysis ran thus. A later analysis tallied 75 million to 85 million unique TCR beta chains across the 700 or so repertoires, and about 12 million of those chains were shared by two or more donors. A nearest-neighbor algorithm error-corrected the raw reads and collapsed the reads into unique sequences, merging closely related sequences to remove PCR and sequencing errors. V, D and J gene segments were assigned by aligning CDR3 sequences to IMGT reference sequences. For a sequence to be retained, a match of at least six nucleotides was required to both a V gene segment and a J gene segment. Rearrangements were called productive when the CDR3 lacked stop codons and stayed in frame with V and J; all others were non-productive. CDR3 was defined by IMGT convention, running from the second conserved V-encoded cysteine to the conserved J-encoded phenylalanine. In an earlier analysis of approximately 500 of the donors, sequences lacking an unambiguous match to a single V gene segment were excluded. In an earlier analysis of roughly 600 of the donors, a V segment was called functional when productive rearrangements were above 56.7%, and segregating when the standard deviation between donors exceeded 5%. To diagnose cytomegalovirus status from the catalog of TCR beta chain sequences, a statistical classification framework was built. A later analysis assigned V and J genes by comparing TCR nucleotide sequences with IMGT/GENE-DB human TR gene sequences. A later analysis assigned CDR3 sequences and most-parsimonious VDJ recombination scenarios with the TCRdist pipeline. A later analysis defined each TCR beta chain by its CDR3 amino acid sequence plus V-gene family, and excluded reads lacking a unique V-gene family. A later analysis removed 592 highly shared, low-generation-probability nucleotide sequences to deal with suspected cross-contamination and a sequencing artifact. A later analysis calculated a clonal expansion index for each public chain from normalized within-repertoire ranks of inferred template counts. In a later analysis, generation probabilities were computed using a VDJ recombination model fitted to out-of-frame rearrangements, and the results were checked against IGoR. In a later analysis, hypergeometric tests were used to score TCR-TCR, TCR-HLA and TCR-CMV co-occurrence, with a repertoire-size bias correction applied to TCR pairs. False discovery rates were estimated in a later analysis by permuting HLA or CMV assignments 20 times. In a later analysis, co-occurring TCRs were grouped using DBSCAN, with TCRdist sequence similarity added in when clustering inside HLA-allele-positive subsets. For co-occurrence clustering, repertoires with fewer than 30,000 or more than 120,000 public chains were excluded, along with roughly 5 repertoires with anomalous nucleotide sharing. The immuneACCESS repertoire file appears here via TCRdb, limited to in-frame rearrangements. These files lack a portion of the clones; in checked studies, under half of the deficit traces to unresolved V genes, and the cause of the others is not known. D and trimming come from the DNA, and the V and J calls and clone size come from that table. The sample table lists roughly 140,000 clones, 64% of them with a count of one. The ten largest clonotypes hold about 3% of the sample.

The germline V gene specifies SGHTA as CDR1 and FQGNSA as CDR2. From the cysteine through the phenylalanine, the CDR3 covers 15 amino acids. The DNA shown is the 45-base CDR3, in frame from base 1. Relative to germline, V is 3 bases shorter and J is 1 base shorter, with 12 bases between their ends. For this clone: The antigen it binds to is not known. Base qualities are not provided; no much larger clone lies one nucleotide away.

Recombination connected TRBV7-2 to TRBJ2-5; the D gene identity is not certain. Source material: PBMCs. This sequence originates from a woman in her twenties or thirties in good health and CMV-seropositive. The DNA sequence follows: TGTGCCAGCAGCTTCCAATTAGACACCCAAGAGACCCAGTACTTC. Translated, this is CASSFQLDTQETQYF. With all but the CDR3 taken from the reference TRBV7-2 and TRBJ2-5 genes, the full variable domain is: GAGVSQSPSNKVTEKGKDVELRCDPISGHTALYWYRQSLGQGLEFLIYFQGNSAPDKSGLPSDRFSAERTGGSVSTLTIQRTQQEDSAVYLCASSFQLDTQETQYFGPGTRLLVL.